These 8 T cell receptor beta chains came from one sample sequenced in a study of beta chain features in type 1 diabetes. Study results and limitations: There was a moderate but significant shortening of TCRB CDR3s in all four CD4+ subsets of Type 1 diabetes patients.

What these receptors recognize is not known. TCRB transcripts that were expressed got sequenced, as all of the isolated RNA had been reverse transcribed. Sequenced by immunoSEQ multiplex PCR; TCRdb stores in-frame clones only, minus some. The sample holds about 240,000 clones, approximately 15% seen once. Source material: naive CD4+ T cells from blood. These receptor sequences come from a man younger than 45 with type 1 diabetes.

This clone has more than one count but fewer than ten. The genes are TRBV7-9 and TRBJ1-4; the D gene is possibly TRBD1 (5 bases). Trimming removed 2 bases from V and 10 bases from J, with 14 bases in between. The CDR3 spans 14 residues. The V gene's germline CDR1 is SEHNR and CDR2 FQNEAQ (reference sequence). The CDR3, as DNA: TGTGCCAGCAGCTTACAAGGGGTAACGGGAAAACTGTTTTTT. Translating it yields CASSLQGVTGKLFF.

This clone was detected only a few times. The rearrangement links TRBV30 to TRBJ2-7; D gene uncertain. The germline V gene has CDR1 GTSNPN and CDR2 SVGIG (reference sequence). The CDR3 runs to 11 residues. V was clipped by 1 base and J by 7 bases, with 8 bases between them. CDR3 nucleotides: TGTGCCTGGAGTGCTACCCGGGAGCAGTACTTC. Translating it yields CAWSATREQYF.

This clone was detected only a few times. This chain joins TRBV25-1 and TRBJ1-2; TRBD1 is a possible D gene (6 bases). The CDR3 is made up of 13 amino acids. Germline loops: CDR1 MGHDK, CDR2 SYGVNS. The germline V and J ends were trimmed by 2 bases and 6 bases, with 10 bases remaining between them. Written as DNA, the CDR3 is TGTGCCAGCAGTGAACACAGGGCGGATGGCTACACCTTC. Translation gives CASSEHRADGYTF.

This clone has only a few counts. The chain uses TRBV19 and TRBJ1-5; TRBD1 agrees at 7 bases. The ends lost 9 bases at V and 0 bases at J; junction bases unmatched: 11. This CDR3 spans 16 amino acids. Germline values: CDR1 LNHDA, CDR2 SQIVND (reference sequence). The CDR3 bases are TGTGCCAGCTACGCCTCGACAGGGATTAGCAATCAGCCCCAGCATTTT. This sequence encodes CASYASTGISNQPQHF.

This clone was detected a few times. This chain's CDR3 is CASSHRTRQAETQYF. In DNA form, the CDR3 reads TGTGCCAGCAGCCACCGGACTAGACAGGCAGAGACCCAGTACTTC. V is TRBV7-8 and J is TRBJ2-5, with a possible D match to TRBD2 (7 bases). Trimming took 5 bases from V and 4 from J, leaving 17 bases between them. Germline V gene data show CDR1 as SGHVS and CDR2 as FQNEAQ. CDR3 length: 15 residues. Complete variable domain (other parts from reference TRBV7-8 and TRBJ2-5): GAGVSQSPRYKVAKRGQDVALRCDPISGHVSLFWYQQALGQGPEFLTYFQNEAQLDKSGLPSDRFFAERPEGSVSTLKIQRTQQEDSAVYLCASSHRTRQAETQYFGPGTRLLVL.

This clone was found a few times. The chain has TRBV27 and TRBJ1-4; maybe TRBD1 (6 bases). Germline assignment: CDR1 MNHEY and CDR2 SMNVEV (reference sequence). V lost 5 bases to trimming and J lost 13 bases, with 17 bases between them. The CDR3 spans 13 residues. This CDR3 is CASSPDRAVRLFF. The CDR3 nucleotides are TGTGCCAGCAGTCCGGACAGAGCTGTTAGACTGTTTTTT.

The rearrangement joins TRBV19 to TRBJ1-2; D gene unclear. Germline V gives CDR1 LNHDA, CDR2 SQIVND (reference sequence). V lost 5 bases, J lost 3 bases, and 10 bases lay in between. The CDR3 loop spans 13 amino acids. The CDR3 is CASSSGDDYGYTF. DNA of the CDR3: TGTGCCAGTAGTTCCGGGGATGACTATGGCTACACCTTC.

This clone was counted between two and nine times. V is TRBV7-6 and J is TRBJ2-7, with TRBD1 matching 7 bases. CDR3 length equals 16 residues. V lost 2 bases to trimming and J lost 6 bases; unmatched junction nucleotides: 13. Germline CDR1 and CDR2: SGHVS and FNYEAQ. The CDR3 loop is CASSLSGTGQFREQYF. Here the CDR3 DNA reads TGTGCCAGCAGCTTATCCGGGACGGGACAGTTCCGCGAGCAGTACTTC.